Listed below are T cell receptor beta chains from one sample, sequenced in a study of blood T cell repertoires in COVID-19. This table comes from immunoSEQ multiplex PCR, and its TCRdb copy is limited to in-frame clones, with some not included. The table includes more than 100,000 clones, roughly 84% detected once. The source material was peripheral blood. The receptors were sampled from a young woman who had recovered from COVID-19. Each CDR3 is given with its conserved first and last residue. Each record gives: V gene, D gene, J gene, clone size, CDR3 DNA, CDR3 protein. D genes are given only for firm matches. Not every row has a clone size; where given, it reads once, few, many or a size class.

TRBV5-1	TRBD1	TRBJ1-2	-	TGCGCCAGCAGCGTTACCGGGACAGGGAGGTATGGCTACACCTTC	CASSVTGTGRYGYTF
TRBV3-1/TRBV3-2	-	TRBJ1-2	-	TGTGCCAGCAGCCAAGATGGCGGAGACTACACCTTC	CASSQDGGDYTF
TRBV11-1	TRBD2	TRBJ2-1	few	TGTGCCAGCAGCTTAGCCGGGACTAGCGACTACTTCTCCTACAATGAGCAGTTCTTC	CASSLAGTSDYFSYNEQFF
TRBV19	-	TRBJ2-7	-	TGTGCCAGTGCTAGAACAGGTTCCTACGAGCAGTACTTC	CASARTGSYEQYF
TRBV19	-	TRBJ2-7	-	TGTGCCAGTAGTCCAGCACTGGGCCGCACCGGCGAGCAGTACTTC	CASSPALGRTGEQYF
TRBV18	TRBD1	TRBJ1-4	-	TGTGCCAGCTCTAAAACAGGGGCTGCTAATGAAAAACTGTTTTTT	CASSKTGAANEKLFF
TRBV5-4	-	TRBJ2-1	-	TGTGCCAGCAGCTTCGGTCCCTCCTCCTACAATGAGCAGTTCTTC	CASSFGPSSYNEQFF
TRBV9	TRBD1	TRBJ2-1	-	TGTGCCAGCAGCATATATGCAACCGGGACAGGGTTTCTGTTCTTC	CASSIYATGTGFLFF
TRBV7-2	TRBD1	TRBJ1-3	many	TGTGCCAGCAGCTTAGGTGGACAGGGGATCTCTGGAAACACCATATATTTT	CASSLGGQGISGNTIYF
TRBV9	TRBD2	TRBJ2-1	few	TGTGCCAGCAGCTCCTCCCGGGGGGGCAGGTGGGACAATGAGCAGTTCTTC	CASSSSRGGRWDNEQFF
TRBV5-1	TRBD2	TRBJ2-1	-	TGCGCCAGCAGTTACGGACTAGCGGGAGGTATTGAGCAGTTCTTC	CASSYGLAGGIEQFF
TRBV18	-	TRBJ1-3	-	TGTGCCAGCTCACAAGACAGAGACTCTGGAAACACCATATATTTT	CASSQDRDSGNTIYF
TRBV27	TRBD2	TRBJ2-3	-	TGTGCCAGCAGTTTAAGACCCCCCGTAGCGGGAAGCACAGATACGCAGTATTTT	CASSLRPPVAGSTDTQYF
TRBV21-1	-	TRBJ1-5	-	TGTGCCAGCAGCAAAGAGGGACAGGGGAATCAGCCCCAGCATTTT	CASSKEGQGNQPQHF
TRBV5-8	-	TRBJ1-2	-	TGTGCCAGCTTCTTGGACGCTATGGGGCCCATGGATGGCTACACCTTC	CASFLDAMGPMDGYTF
TRBV18	TRBD2	TRBJ2-1	-	TGTGCCAGCTCAACCCGGACTAGCGGGTACAATGAGCAGTTCTTC	CASSTRTSGYNEQFF
TRBV4-1	-	TRBJ2-7	-	TGCGCCAGCAGCCAAGATCTCGGCGGGGCGAGAATCCCAGTCTACGAGCAGTACTTC	CASSQDLGGARIPVYEQYF
TRBV9	TRBD1	TRBJ1-2	-	TGTGCCAGCAGCGTCCGGGACAGGGGAGACTATGGCTACACCTTC	CASSVRDRGDYGYTF
TRBV2	-	TRBJ2-4	-	TGTGCCAGCAGTGAAGAAGGATCCAGGACCAAAAACATTCAGTACTTC	CASSEEGSRTKNIQYF
TRBV6-6	TRBD2	TRBJ2-1	-	TGTGCCAGCAGTCTCCGAGGGACTAGCGGGAGTGGCTACAATGAGCAGTTCTTC	CASSLRGTSGSGYNEQFF
TRBV27	TRBD2	TRBJ2-1	once	TGTGCCAGCAGTTTTGGGGAGGGTGAGCAGTTCTTC	CASSFGEGEQFF
TRBV19	-	TRBJ2-7	once	TGTGCCAGTAGCCGCCGGGACAACACCTACGAGCAGTACTTC	CASSRRDNTYEQYF
TRBV19	TRBD1	TRBJ1-5	-	TGTGCCAGCACTGGGGACAGTGGGGGGTATCAGCCCCAGCATTTT	CASTGDSGGYQPQHF
TRBV19	TRBD1	TRBJ2-3	-	TGTGCCAGTAGTCGAGGGGGCGACAAAAGCACAGATACGCAGTATTTT	CASSRGGDKSTDTQYF
TRBV2	TRBD2	TRBJ2-5	-	TGTGCCAGCCTTGGAGGACTAGCGATCGAGACCCAGTACTTC	CASLGGLAIETQYF
TRBV27	-	TRBJ1-2	once	TGTGCCAGCAGCCGGGGCGGGGATGGCTACACCTTC	CASSRGGDGYTF
TRBV15	TRBD1	TRBJ2-1	few	TGTGCCACCAGCAGTCCGGGACAGTACTACAATGAGCAGTTCTTC	CATSSPGQYYNEQFF
TRBV7-8	-	TRBJ2-2	-	TGTGCCAGCAGCTTAGTCTTACAGTGGAACACCGGGGAGCTGTTTTTT	CASSLVLQWNTGELFF
TRBV7-9	-	TRBJ2-7	-	TGTGCCAGCAGCTTAGATGGCGGAATTTACGAGCAGTACTTC	CASSLDGGIYEQYF
TRBV5-4	-	TRBJ1-2	once	TGTGCCAGCAGCTTGGACGCCAGGGGCGTGGATGGCTACACCTTC	CASSLDARGVDGYTF
TRBV2	-	TRBJ2-5	once	TGTGCCAGCAGCGAAGACCGGGACAATCAAGAGACCCAGTACTTC	CASSEDRDNQETQYF
TRBV29-1	-	TRBJ1-4	once	TGCAGCGTTGAAGGAGGATCTAATGAAAAACTGTTTTTT	CSVEGGSNEKLFF
TRBV5-1	-	TRBJ1-4	-	TGCGCCAGCAGCTTAGGGGACTCTGTCGGTGAAAAACTGTTTTTT	CASSLGDSVGEKLFF
TRBV5-1	TRBD2	TRBJ2-7	-	TGCGCCAGCAGCTTATTGGTTAGCGGGAGGGTAAACGAGCAGTACTTC	CASSLLVSGRVNEQYF
TRBV6-5	TRBD1	TRBJ2-7	-	TGTGCCAGCAGGCTAACCGGGACAGGGTGGCGGGAGCAGTACTTC	CASRLTGTGWREQYF
TRBV2	-	TRBJ1-4	-	TGTGCCAGCAGTGAAATAGGGGCCGGGGGGACCGGCCAAGTCGCAACTAATGAAAAACTGTTTTTT	CASSEIGAGGTGQVATNEKLFF
TRBV10-1	TRBD1	TRBJ2-4	-	TGCGCCAGCACTCTGAGGGGGCCGGTAAACATTCAGTACTTC	CASTLRGPVNIQYF
TRBV11-3	-	TRBJ2-1	-	TGTGCCAGCAGCTTAGGCAGTGCCCCGACTGAATACAATGAGCAGTTCTTC	CASSLGSAPTEYNEQFF
TRBV18	-	TRBJ1-4	-	TGTGCCAGCTCACCGCAGGGCAGTAATGAAAAACTGTTTTTT	CASSPQGSNEKLFF
TRBV13	TRBD2	TRBJ2-5	-	TGTGCCAGCAGCTTAGGAGGACTAGCGGGGCAAGAGACCCAGTACTTC	CASSLGGLAGQETQYF
TRBV18	TRBD2	TRBJ2-1	-	TGTGCCAGCTCACCACCAATCAATAGCGGGAGGGCCTACAATGAGCAGTTCTTC	CASSPPINSGRAYNEQFF
TRBV7-3	TRBD2	TRBJ2-2	-	TGTGCCAGCAGCTTAACTAGCGGGAGGGTTACCGGGGAGCTGTTTTTT	CASSLTSGRVTGELFF
TRBV19	-	TRBJ2-7	-	TGTGCCAGCTCCTATGGAGGGGGCGGTTACGAGCAGTACTTC	CASSYGGGGYEQYF
TRBV4-1	-	TRBJ1-1	-	TGCGCCAGCAGGGGAGGGACACTTAACACTGAAGCTTTCTTT	CASRGGTLNTEAFF
TRBV7-6	TRBD1	TRBJ1-1	once	TGTGCCAGCAGCCGCCAAGGACAGGGGAAACCTGAAGCTTTCTTT	CASSRQGQGKPEAFF
TRBV27	-	TRBJ2-2	-	TGTGCCAGCAGTTTATCGCGAACCGGGGAGCTGTTTTTT	CASSLSRTGELFF
TRBV29-1	-	TRBJ1-1	-	TGCAGCGTGGCCTGGCAGAACACTGAAGCTTTCTTT	CSVAWQNTEAFF
TRBV5-1	-	TRBJ2-3	-	TGCGCCAGCAGCGTCTATAGCACAGATACGCAGTATTTT	CASSVYSTDTQYF
TRBV7-9	TRBD2	TRBJ2-7	-	TGTGCCAGCAGCTCTACCGGGACTAGCGGGAGGTACGAGCAGTACTTC	CASSSTGTSGRYEQYF
TRBV5-1	TRBD1	TRBJ2-5	once	TGCGCCAGCAGCCCAGCGACAGGGAGAGAGACCCAGTACTTC	CASSPATGRETQYF
TRBV29-1	TRBD1	TRBJ1-5	many	TGCAGCGTTGCCGTGGGCGGGACAGGGGACCAGCCCCAGCATTTT	CSVAVGGTGDQPQHF
TRBV10-3	-	TRBJ2-7	-	TGTGCCATCAGGGAACAGGGAAGTTTAGGCTACGAGCAGTACTTC	CAIREQGSLGYEQYF
TRBV2	-	TRBJ1-6	-	TGTGCCAGCAGTTTGCAGGGTGGGAATTCACCCCTCCACTTT	CASSLQGGNSPLHF
TRBV6-2/TRBV6-3	TRBD1	TRBJ1-2	-	TGTGCCAGCAGCCCGACAGGGGCGAACTATGGCTACACCTTC	CASSPTGANYGYTF
TRBV5-1	TRBD1	TRBJ1-1	-	TGCGCCAGCAGCCGACAGGGTTACACTGAAGCTTTCTTT	CASSRQGYTEAFF
TRBV12-3/TRBV12-4	-	TRBJ1-1	once	TGTGCCAGCAGCCCCGGGAAGTCGGCTTTCTTT	CASSPGKSAFF
TRBV5-1	-	TRBJ2-7	-	TGCGCCAGCAGCTCCCAGGGTAAGCAGCAGTACTTC	CASSSQGKQQYF
TRBV5-1	-	TRBJ1-4	-	TGCGCCAGCAGCACCAGGGCCTTGTCGGAAAAACTGTTTTTT	CASSTRALSEKLFF
TRBV5-1	-	TRBJ1-1	-	TGCGCCAGCAGGGGGGAGGACGGATCGAGGAACACTGAAGCTTTCTTT	CASRGEDGSRNTEAFF
TRBV13	TRBD2	TRBJ2-7	once	TGTGCCAGCAGCTTGGGACTAGCGGGGGAGGCCTACGAGCAGTACTTC	CASSLGLAGEAYEQYF